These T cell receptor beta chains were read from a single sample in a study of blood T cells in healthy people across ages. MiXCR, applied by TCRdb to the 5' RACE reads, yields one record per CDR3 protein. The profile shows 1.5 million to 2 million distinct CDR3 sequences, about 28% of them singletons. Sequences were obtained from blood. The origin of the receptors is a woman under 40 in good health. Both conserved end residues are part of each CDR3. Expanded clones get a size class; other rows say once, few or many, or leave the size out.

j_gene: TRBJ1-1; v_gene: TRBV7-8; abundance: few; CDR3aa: CASRGQGRVGTEAFF
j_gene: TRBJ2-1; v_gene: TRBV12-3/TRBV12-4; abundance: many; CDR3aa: CASRGLAVVNEQFF
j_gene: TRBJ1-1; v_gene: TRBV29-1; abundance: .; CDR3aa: CSVGQSMNTEAFF
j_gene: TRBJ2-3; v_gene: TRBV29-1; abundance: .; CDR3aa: CSVSGASTDTQYF
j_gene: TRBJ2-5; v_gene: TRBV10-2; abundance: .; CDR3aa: CASRKDSSWETQYF
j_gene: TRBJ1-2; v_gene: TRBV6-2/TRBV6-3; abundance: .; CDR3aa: CASSFGGYTF
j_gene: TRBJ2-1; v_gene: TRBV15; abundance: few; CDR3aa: CATSRAEGAGWNEQFF
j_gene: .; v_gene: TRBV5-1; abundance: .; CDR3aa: CARGRQEQETQYF
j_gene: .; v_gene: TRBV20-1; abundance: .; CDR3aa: CSASRDRGLYNEQYF
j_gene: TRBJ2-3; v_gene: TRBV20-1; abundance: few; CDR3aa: CSAKRYGGSTDTQYF
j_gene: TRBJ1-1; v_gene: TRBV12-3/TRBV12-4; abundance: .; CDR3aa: CASSFGDRGKPEAFF
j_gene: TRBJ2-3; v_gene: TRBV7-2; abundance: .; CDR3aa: CTSRFRSSTDTQYF
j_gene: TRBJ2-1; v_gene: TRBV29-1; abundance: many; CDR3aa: CSVEEDDEGGQFF
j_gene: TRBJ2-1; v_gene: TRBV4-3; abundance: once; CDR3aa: CASSQDHRGGHYNEQFF
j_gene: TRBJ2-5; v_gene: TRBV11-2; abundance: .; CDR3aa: CASSVPSMDKLYRETQYF
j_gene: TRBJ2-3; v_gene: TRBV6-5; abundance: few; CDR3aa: CASSYLRLATSTDTQYF
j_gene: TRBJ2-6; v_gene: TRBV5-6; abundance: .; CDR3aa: CASSVGQLLSGANVLTF
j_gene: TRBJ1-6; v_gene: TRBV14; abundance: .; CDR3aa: CASSQVGGSSYNSPLHF
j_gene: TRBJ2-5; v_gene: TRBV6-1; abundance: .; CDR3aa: CANGQWNNQETQYF
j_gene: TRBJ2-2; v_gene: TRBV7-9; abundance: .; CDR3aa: CAGRFERGGNTGELFF
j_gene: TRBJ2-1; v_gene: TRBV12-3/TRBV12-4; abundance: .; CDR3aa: CASRTGLAGAHNEQFF
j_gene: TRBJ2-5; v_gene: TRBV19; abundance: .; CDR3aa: CASSGSWSGEETQYF
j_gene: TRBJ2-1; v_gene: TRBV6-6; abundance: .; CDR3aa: CASSYFDRGRYNEQFF
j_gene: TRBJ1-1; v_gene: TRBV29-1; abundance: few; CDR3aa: CSVAEVVGYTEAFF
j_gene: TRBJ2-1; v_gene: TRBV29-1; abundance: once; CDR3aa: CSVEAGKWGLGQFF
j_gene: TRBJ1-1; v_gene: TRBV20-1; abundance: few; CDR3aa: CSATGDRGLPEAFF
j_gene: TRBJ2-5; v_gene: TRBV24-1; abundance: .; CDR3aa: CATSDLGQGGPETQYF
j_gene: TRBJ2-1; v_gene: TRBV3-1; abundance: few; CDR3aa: CASSESGLAGGPRSYNEQFF
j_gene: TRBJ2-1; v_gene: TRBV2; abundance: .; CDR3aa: CASSGEGYTYEQFF
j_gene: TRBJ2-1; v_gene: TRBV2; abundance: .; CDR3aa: CASTTPGNNEQFF
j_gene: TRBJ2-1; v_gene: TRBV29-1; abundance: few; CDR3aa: CSVEGAGGADEQFF
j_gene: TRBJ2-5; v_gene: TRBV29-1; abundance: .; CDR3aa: CSVEKLAGGQETQYF
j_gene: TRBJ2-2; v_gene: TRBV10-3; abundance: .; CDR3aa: CAISGLADTGELFF
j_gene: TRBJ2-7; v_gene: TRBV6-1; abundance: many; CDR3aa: CASSAEGLAGAHEQYF
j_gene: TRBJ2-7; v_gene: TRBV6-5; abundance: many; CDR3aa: CASSYRTSAYEQYF
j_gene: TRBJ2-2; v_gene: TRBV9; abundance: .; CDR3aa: CASSSWTSGPTGELFF
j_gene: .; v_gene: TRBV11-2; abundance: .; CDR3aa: CASSAANYAYEQYF
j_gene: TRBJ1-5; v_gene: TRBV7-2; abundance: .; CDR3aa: CASSLVGLSHQPQHF
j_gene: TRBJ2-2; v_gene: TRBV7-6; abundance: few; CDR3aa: CASSFTEVGGLTGELFF
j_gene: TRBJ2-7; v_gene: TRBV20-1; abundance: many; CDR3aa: CSARSGNQGAYEQYF
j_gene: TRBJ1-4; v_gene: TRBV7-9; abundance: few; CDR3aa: CASSLAGAEGKLFF
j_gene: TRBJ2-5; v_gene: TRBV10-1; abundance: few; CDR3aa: CASSDPLGAQETQYF
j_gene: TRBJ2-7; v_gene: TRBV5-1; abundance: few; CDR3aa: CASSLGGLAATYEQYF
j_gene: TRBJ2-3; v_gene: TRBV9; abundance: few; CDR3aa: CASSVPLTSDTQYF
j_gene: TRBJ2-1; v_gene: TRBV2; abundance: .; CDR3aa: CASDRDRVDNEQFF
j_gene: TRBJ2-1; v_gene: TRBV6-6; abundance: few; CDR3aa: CASRRENYEQFF
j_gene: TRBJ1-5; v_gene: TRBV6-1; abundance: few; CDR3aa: CASTSHTAMNQPQHF
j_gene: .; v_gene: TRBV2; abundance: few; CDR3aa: CASSEVAGRGEQYF
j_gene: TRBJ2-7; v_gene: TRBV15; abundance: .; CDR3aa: CATSGDHGGDFYEQYF
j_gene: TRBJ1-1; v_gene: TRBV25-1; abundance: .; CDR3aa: CASSDKGREAFF
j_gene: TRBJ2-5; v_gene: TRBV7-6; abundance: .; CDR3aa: CASSQTTVRGNQETQYF
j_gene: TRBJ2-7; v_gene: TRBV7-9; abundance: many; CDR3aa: CASSNIRTPYDGQYF
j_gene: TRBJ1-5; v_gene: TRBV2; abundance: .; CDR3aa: CASTQVYNQPQHF
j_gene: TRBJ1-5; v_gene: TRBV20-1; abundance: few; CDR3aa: CSASPGTGAFQPQHF
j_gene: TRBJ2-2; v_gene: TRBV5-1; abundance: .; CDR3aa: CASSSFPLNTGELFF
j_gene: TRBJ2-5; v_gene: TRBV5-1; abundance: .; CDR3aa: CASSLGTSGGSETQYF
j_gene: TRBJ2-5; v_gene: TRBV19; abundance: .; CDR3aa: CASSSTGYETQYF
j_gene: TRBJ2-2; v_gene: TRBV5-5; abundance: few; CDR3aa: CASSFLRTSGGATGELFF
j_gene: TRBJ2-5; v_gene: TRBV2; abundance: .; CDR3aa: CANQVEGGETQYF